The rows below give T cell receptor beta chains drawn from one sample of a study of tumor-infiltrating lymphocytes in glioblastoma multiforme. Via MiXCR, TCRdb re-called the multiplex PCR reads, giving one row per CDR3 protein. The table includes nearly 15,000 distinct CDR3 sequences, 65% to 85% detected once. Source material: brain tumor tissue. These receptors came from a male donor with glioblastoma. Both conserved end residues are part of each CDR3. D genes are given only for firm matches. Only some rows state a clone size, as once, few, many or a class for expanded clones.

CDR3aa	CDR3nt	j_gene	abundance	d_gene	len	v_gene
CSASEGLAGGEQYF	TGCAGTGCTAGCGAGGGACTAGCGGGAGGGGAGCAGTACTTC	TRBJ2-7	medium-sized	TRBD2	14	TRBV20-1
CASSLELRGTGNDEQYF	TGCGCCAGCAGCTTGGAACTAAGGGGGACAGGGAACGACGAGCAGTACTTC	TRBJ2-7	-	TRBD1	17	TRBV5-1
CSAEGGPGTFF	TGCAGCGCCGAGGGGGGGCCGGGGACTTTCTTT	TRBJ1-1	-	-	11	TRBV29-1
CAWSGCVDSQETQYF	TGTGCCTGGAGCGGGTGTGTGGACAGTCAAGAGACCCAGTACTTC	TRBJ2-5	-	-	15	TRBV30
CASSLGVGLAGGITQYF	TGTGCCAGCAGCTTAGGAGTTGGGCTAGCGGGAGGCATAACGCAGTATTTT	TRBJ2-3	-	TRBD2	17	TRBV13
CASREMASVRAGELFF	TGCGCCAGCAGAGAAATGGCTAGCGTGAGGGCCGGTGAGCTGTTTTTT	TRBJ2-2	-	-	16	TRBV10-1
CASRDRAFSGNTIYF	TGTGCCAGCAGGGACAGGGCTTTCTCTGGAAACACCATATATTTT	TRBJ1-3	-	TRBD1	15	TRBV27
CASSFDSVGPYNEQFF	TGTGCCAGCAGCTTTGATAGCGTGGGCCCTTACAATGAGCAGTTCTTC	TRBJ2-1	-	-	16	TRBV11-3
CASNLLVGEDTQYF	TGTGCCAGCAACTTGCTAGTGGGGGAAGATACGCAGTATTTT	TRBJ2-3	-	-	14	TRBV11-2
CASSLDPQGDTEAFF	TGTGCCAGCAGCTTAGACCCACAGGGTGACACTGAAGCTTTCTTT	TRBJ1-1	few	-	15	TRBV11-2
CASSQGVGGIEGQYF	TGTGCCAGCAGCCAAGGAGTGGGGGGGATCGAAGGGCAGTACTTC	TRBJ2-7	-	TRBD2	15	TRBV4-2
CSVEAGHYGYTF	TGCAGCGTTGAGGCGGGGCACTATGGCTACACCTTC	TRBJ1-2	-	-	12	TRBV29-1
CASSLRRGNSGAFF	TGTGCCAGCAGCTTACGGAGGGGAAATTCTGGAGCTTTCTTT	TRBJ1-1	-	-	14	TRBV7-9
CSVEKQAGSGELFF	TGCAGCGTTGAAAAGCAGGCTGGTTCCGGGGAGCTGTTTTTT	TRBJ2-2	-	-	14	TRBV29-1
CVSSKEISTGAFF	TGCGTCAGCAGCAAAGAGATTTCGACTGGAGCTTTCTTT	TRBJ1-1	-	-	13	TRBV4-1
CASSGSKGAGELFF	TGCGCCAGCAGTGGGTCTAAAGGGGCCGGGGAGCTGTTTTTT	TRBJ2-2	-	-	14	TRBV10-2
CASSVGLGVHEQYF	TGCGCCAGCAGTGTGGGACTAGGTGTGCACGAGCAGTACTTC	TRBJ2-7	-	TRBD2	14	TRBV4-1
CAISEGGVTDTQYF	TGTGCCATCAGTGAGGGGGGCGTCACAGATACGCAGTATTTT	TRBJ2-3	-	-	14	TRBV10-3
CSARPMETQYF	TGCAGTGCTAGACCCATGGAGACCCAGTACTTC	TRBJ2-5	-	-	11	TRBV20-1
CASSQTSGSYNEQFF	TGTGCCAGCAGCCAGACTAGCGGGTCCTACAATGAGCAGTTCTTC	TRBJ2-1	-	TRBD2	15	TRBV12-3/TRBV12-4
CASSQVSNNYMGSDEQFF	TGTGCCAGCAGCCAAGTGTCTAACAACTATATGGGGAGCGATGAGCAGTTCTTC	TRBJ2-1	once	-	18	TRBV4-2
CASSQGQGMYEQYF	TGCGCCAGCAGCCAAGGGCAGGGGATGTACGAGCAGTACTTC	TRBJ2-7	-	-	14	TRBV4-1
CASSSSGDRVQGNSPLHF	TGTGCCAGCAGCTCATCCGGGGACAGGGTTCAGGGTAATTCACCCCTCCACTTT	TRBJ1-6	once	TRBD1	18	TRBV11-2
CVSSALRVSQGTQYF	TGTGTCAGCAGTGCCCTAAGGGTGAGCCAAGGGACCCAGTACTTC	TRBJ2-5	once	-	15	TRBV6-1
CASSSWRVHYEQYF	TGTGCCAGCAGTAGCTGGAGGGTTCACTACGAACAGTACTTC	TRBJ2-7	-	-	14	TRBV27
CASSSTTDTQYF	TGTGCCAGCAGCAGTACCACAGATACGCAGTATTTT	TRBJ2-3	many	-	12	TRBV11-2
CSVQGSGREVPIDTQYF	TGCAGCGTCCAAGGATCGGGGCGGGAGGTGCCTATAGATACGCAGTATTTT	TRBJ2-3	few	TRBD2	17	TRBV29-1
CASSSPANMDRGREQYF	TGTGCCAGCAGCTCACCGGCAAACATGGACAGGGGGCGCGAGCAGTACTTC	TRBJ2-7	-	TRBD1	17	TRBV11-3